The 31 T cell receptor beta chains given below trace back to one sample, sequenced in a study of T cells in Graves' hyperthyroidism and ophthalmopathy. Amplified TCR beta CDR3 regions derived from RNA transcripts. Initially, a first-round RT-PCR of the TCR CDR3 employed the HTBI primer set. TCRdb reprocessed the multiplex PCR reads with MiXCR, giving one entry per CDR3 protein. Seen here are 300,000 to 500,000 distinct CDR3 sequences, approximately 15% observed once, and the top ten hold less than 35%. Sequencing was carried out using blood. Every receptor here comes from a woman younger than 45 with Graves' hyperthyroidism.

The table lists this clonotype with many counts. The chain is built from TRBV28 and TRBJ1-2; 7 bases agree with TRBD1. Germline CDR1 reads MDHEN; CDR2 reads SYDVKM. J gave up 4 bases and V 5 bases, and 7 bases lay outside the gene matches. This CDR3 is 14 amino acids long. CDR3 amino acids: CASSLTGAAYGYTF. DNA for the CDR3: TGTGCCAGCAGTCTCACAGGGGCGGCCTATGGCTACACCTTC.

This chain connects TRBV7-3 to TRBJ2-1, with D possibly TRBD2 on 7 matching bases. Germline CDR1 is SGHTA and CDR2 is FQGTGA. The V gene lost 0 bases and the J gene lost 6 bases, with 15 bases spanning the gap. The CDR3 extends over 16 amino acids. The CDR3 here is CASSLTGGGPGNEQFF. CDR3 coding DNA: TGTGCCAGCAGCTTAACGGGGGGGGGGCCCGGCAATGAGCAGTTCTTC.

As to this clonotype: This may be a read error: a much more frequent sequence differs by one nucleotide. J is TRBJ2-1 and V is TRBV7-8; 8 bases are shared with TRBD1. The trim removed 8 bases at V and 5 bases at J, leaving 14 bases unmatched. Germline CDR1 and CDR2: SGHVS and FQNEAQ. This CDR3 has 16 amino acids. The CDR3 DNA reads TGTGCCAGCGGCCCCAGGGGGCAGGGCCGGGACAATGAGCAGTTCTTC. Translated: CASGPRGQGRDNEQFF.

This clonotype was counted a single time. One junction end disagrees with the germline gene, perhaps due to a read error. V usage is TRBV9 and J usage is TRBJ1-1, with no clear D. The CDR3 runs 13 residues. Germline V gives CDR1 SGDLS, CDR2 YYNGEE. The CDR3 spells CVSSVGQETEAFF. The CDR3 DNA reads TGTGTCAGCAGCGTAGGTCAGGAGACTGAAGCTTTCTTT.

The rearrangement links TRBV19 to TRBJ2-3, with 10 nucleotides matching TRBD2. CDR3 length equals 15 residues. With 6 bases clipped from V and 4 bases from J, the junction kept 7 bases outside the gene matches. Germline V gene data show CDR1 as LNHDA and CDR2 as SQIVND (reference sequence). CDR3 sequence (DNA): TGTGCCAGTAGACAGCGGGAGGGCCCCGCAGATACGCAGTATTTT. Protein sequence: CASRQREGPADTQYF. The full variable domain, completed using reference TRBV19 and TRBJ2-3, is DGGITQSPKYLFRKEGQNVTLSCEQNLNHDAMYWYRQDPGQGLRLIYYSQIVNDFQKGDIAEGYSVSREKKESFPLTVTSAQKNPTAFYLCASRQREGPADTQYFGPGTRLTVL.

This chain uses TRBV9 with TRBJ2-3, with 10 bases that match TRBD2. V was pared by 3 bases and J by 3 bases, with 4 bases of the junction left unmatched. CDR1 is SGDLS and CDR2 is YYNGEE in the germline V gene. The CDR3 contains 15 residues. The CDR3 region is CASSAGLAVTDTQYF. The CDR3 nucleotides are TGTGCCAGCAGCGCCGGACTAGCGGTTACAGATACGCAGTATTTT.

This clonotype showed up many times. This chain connects TRBV12-5 to TRBJ2-7; a weak D match, TRBD2 (6 bases). The CDR3 sequence is 12 residues long. With 5 bases removed from V and 5 bases from J, the gap between germline ends came to 10 bases. The germline CDR1 and CDR2 sequences are LGHNT and FRNRAP. The CDR3 reads CASGRDFHEQYF. The CDR3 nucleotides read TGTGCTAGTGGTCGGGACTTCCACGAGCAGTACTTC.

At least ten counts were recorded for this clonotype. This chain joins TRBV28 and TRBJ1-2; tentative D call: TRBD1 (5 bases). Germline V gene data show CDR1 as MDHEN and CDR2 as SYDVKM. The CDR3 spans 13 residues. V was clipped by 6 bases and J by 4 bases, with 12 bases between them. The CDR3 protein is CASRATALYGYTF. Written as DNA, the CDR3 is TGTGCCAGCAGGGCGACAGCTCTCTATGGCTACACCTTC.

The sample holds a few counts of this clonotype. CDR3 region: CASSYGLAGVGNEQYF. The CDR3 DNA sequence: TGTGCCAGCTCGTACGGACTAGCGGGAGTAGGGAACGAGCAGTACTTC. This chain connects TRBV18 to TRBJ2-7; the match to TRBD2 covers 13 bases. V lost 6 bases to trimming and J lost 5 bases; unmatched junction nucleotides: 10. Germline lookup yields CDR1 KGHSH and CDR2 LQKENI. The CDR3 runs 16 residues.

The J gene is TRBJ2-3, the V gene TRBV6-1; D gene uncertain. The V gene lost 6 bases and the J gene lost 8 bases, with 12 bases spanning the gap. CDR3 length equals 12 residues. Looked up from germline, CDR1 is MNHNS and CDR2 is SASEGT. CDR3: CASRASAFTQYF. Written as DNA, the CDR3 is TGTGCCAGCAGGGCCAGCGCTTTTACGCAGTATTTT.

This clonotype was seen only a few times. The chain is built from TRBV5-4 and TRBJ1-2; D not resolved. Germline V gene lookup returns CDR1 SGHNT and CDR2 YYREEE (reference sequence). Trimming shortened V by 2 bases and J by 4 bases, and 15 bases separated the two germline ends. The CDR3 extends over 15 amino acids. The CDR3 DNA follows: TGTGCCAGCAGCTTAGGTAGCGCGGTGCCCTATGGCTACACCTTC. Protein: CASSLGSAVPYGYTF. The whole variable domain, remainder taken from reference TRBV5-4 and TRBJ1-2, is ETGVTQSPTHLIKTRGQQVTLRCSSQSGHNTVSWYQQALGQGPQFIFQYYREEENGRGNFPPRFSGLQFPNYSSELNVNALELDDSALYLCASSLGSAVPYGYTFGSGTRLTVV.

V and J are TRBV28 and TRBJ2-7; 10 nucleotides align to TRBD2. The CDR3 sequence is 16 residues long. CDR1 and CDR2 from the germline V gene are MDHEN and SYDVKM. After removal of 5 bases from V and 4 bases from J, the junction contained 11 bases not matched to a gene. CDR3 sequence (DNA): TGTGCCAGCAGTACCGAATCTAGCGGGAGTTTGTACGAGCAGTACTTC. Translated, it gives CASSTESSGSLYEQYF.

This chain joins TRBV29-1 and TRBJ2-4; no firm D call. There are 14 residues in the CDR3. Trimming removed 2 bases at V and 3 bases at J, with 11 bases between. Looked up from germline, CDR1 is SQVTM and CDR2 is ANQGSEA. The CDR3 is CSVERSEIKNIQYF. CDR3 in DNA: TGCAGCGTTGAACGGTCAGAGATCAAAAACATTCAGTACTTC.

There are many counts of this clonotype. The chain has TRBV12-3 or TRBV12-4 and TRBJ2-2; D ambiguous. This CDR3 comprises 14 residues. Trimming took off 0 bases at V and 1 base at J, with 3 bases between the two ends. The CDR3, as DNA: TGTGCCAGCAGTTTAGCCCTGAACACCGGGGAGCTGTTTTTT. It yields the protein CASSLALNTGELFF.

A word on this clonotype: This may be a read error: a much more frequent sequence differs by one nucleotide. In nucleotides, the CDR3 is TGTGCCAGTCGACAGGGGGGCTACAATGAGCAGTACTTC. It yields the protein CASRQGGYNEQYF. V and J are TRBV11-2 and TRBJ2-1; 9 bases are a match to TRBD1. With the DNA end fitting TRBJ2-7 better, the J assignment may be wrong. The germline gives CDR1 SGHAT, CDR2 FQNNGV. The CDR3 totals 13 residues.

This clonotype came up many times. This chain links TRBV18 with TRBJ2-1, with D perhaps TRBD1 or TRBD2 (5 bases each). CDR3 length: 18 residues. Germline CDR1 is KGHSH and CDR2 is LQKENI. V was trimmed by 0 bases and J by 5 bases, leaving 20 bases between them. In DNA, the CDR3 is TGTGCCAGCTCACCACCAGGGAGCACAGGTTCGATAGACAATGAGCAGTTCTTC. As protein: CASSPPGSTGSIDNEQFF.

This clonotype came up many times. The chain links TRBV28 to TRBJ2-7, with 8 nucleotides matching TRBD1. CDR3 length: 16 residues. CDR1 MDHEN and CDR2 SYDVKM come from the germline V gene. V was clipped by 3 bases and J by 0 bases; unmatched bases: 7. The DNA of the CDR3 is TGTGCCAGCAGTTTGCGGACAGGGTTTAGCTCCTACGAGCAGTACTTC. This codes for CASSLRTGFSSYEQYF.

This clonotype was found a few times. J is TRBJ2-7 and V is TRBV12-3 or TRBV12-4, with a weak D call TRBD1 (6 bases). The ends were cut back, 3 bases at V and 10 bases at J, with 13 bases in the middle. The CDR3 contains 12 residues. CDR3 region: CASSFWDIEQYF. As DNA, the CDR3 is TGTGCCAGCAGTTTTTGGGACATCGAACAGTACTTC.

This clonotype showed up many times. The rearrangement uses TRBV13 and TRBJ1-4; 8 nucleotides line up with TRBD1. The CDR3 runs to 16 residues. Trimming took 5 bases from V and 8 from J; bases not matched to a gene: 13. Germline V gene lookup returns CDR1 PRHDT and CDR2 FYEKMQ (reference sequence). The DNA of the CDR3 is TGTGCCAGCAGCCTCGGACAGGGAGTATTACAAGAAAAACTGTTTTTT. Amino acids: CASSLGQGVLQEKLFF.

This clonotype has just a few counts. The CDR3 sequence is CSAIISSSYNEQFF. DNA of the CDR3: TGCAGTGCGATCATCAGTAGCTCCTACAATGAGCAGTTCTTC. V and J are TRBV20-1 and TRBJ2-1; D uncertain. CDR1 is DFQATT and CDR2 is SNEGSKA in the germline V gene (reference sequence). Trimming cost V 6 bases and J 0 bases, with 12 bases left between them. The CDR3 is made up of 14 amino acids.

Only a few counts were recorded for this clonotype. The genes are TRBV20-1 and TRBJ2-7; no clear D gene. Trimming stripped 6 bases from V and 0 bases from J, with 15 bases between. The V gene's germline CDR1 is DFQATT and CDR2 SNEGSKA (reference sequence). This CDR3 is 14 amino acids long. CDR3 in amino acids: CSAPARRSSYEQYF. The CDR3 DNA is TGCAGTGCGCCCGCTAGAAGGAGCTCCTACGAGCAGTACTTC.

This clonotype was seen repeatedly, ten times or more. This chain uses TRBV6-1 with TRBJ2-7, with 10 bases that match TRBD1. The germline CDR1 and CDR2 sequences are MNHNS and SASEGT. This CDR3 is built from 12 residues. After removal of 5 bases from V and 6 bases from J, the junction contained 1 base not matched to a gene. The CDR3, as DNA: TGTGCCAGCAGTCGGACAGGGGGCGAGCAGTACTTC. As protein: CASSRTGGEQYF.

This clonotype has a count of ten or more. The genes are TRBV20-1 and TRBJ2-3; a possible D gene is TRBD2 (5 bases). The germline V and J ends were trimmed by 4 bases and 3 bases, with 17 bases remaining between them. The germline V gene has CDR1 DFQATT and CDR2 SNEGSKA (reference sequence). This CDR3 has 15 residues. The DNA of the CDR3 is TGCAGTGCTAAGCGAGGGAGTGGTGGGACAGATACGCAGTATTTT. Translation gives CSAKRGSGGTDTQYF.

This clonotype came up many times. The rearrangement joins TRBV27 to TRBJ2-1; 10 bases match TRBD2. Germline values: CDR1 MNHEY, CDR2 SMNVEV (reference sequence). This CDR3 has 17 amino acids. V lost 4 bases, J lost 5 bases, and 11 bases stayed unmatched. This CDR3 is CASSSLLLSGRDNEQFF. Here the CDR3 DNA reads TGTGCCAGCAGTTCTCTTCTCTTGAGCGGGAGGGACAATGAGCAGTTCTTC.

This clonotype was detected a few times. This chain connects TRBV6-5 to TRBJ2-5; 8 bases align to TRBD1. Germline V gives CDR1 MNHEY, CDR2 SVGAGI. V gave up 2 bases and J gave up 2 bases; unmatched junction bases: 4. The CDR3 runs 15 residues. The CDR3 coding sequence is TGTGCCAGCAGTTACGTGCACAGGGGGCAAGAGACCCAGTACTTC. Its translation: CASSYVHRGQETQYF.

This clonotype was counted a few times. The CDR3 DNA follows: TGCAGCGTTGCGACAGGGATCAACTATGGCTACACCTTC. Translation: CSVATGINYGYTF. The chain joins TRBV29-1 to TRBJ1-2, with TRBD1 identical over 7 bases. Trimming took 4 bases from V and 2 from J; bases not matched to a gene: 4. From germline, CDR1 is SQVTM and CDR2 ANQGSEA. The CDR3 runs 13 residues.

This clonotype was seen ten or more times. V is TRBV2 and J is TRBJ2-3; the D gene could be TRBD1 or TRBD2 (5 bases each). In germline, CDR1 is SNHLY, CDR2 FYNNEI. Trimming removed 3 bases from V and 2 bases from J, with 12 bases in between. The CDR3 is 15 residues long. CDR3 region: CASSDAGSYTDTQYF. CDR3 sequence (DNA): TGTGCCAGCAGTGATGCAGGGAGTTACACAGATACGCAGTATTTT.

This clonotype turned up a few times. The chain combines TRBV20-1 with TRBJ2-1, with D possibly being TRBD2 (5 bases). The germline V gene encodes CDR1 DFQATT and CDR2 SNEGSKA (reference sequence). The CDR3 runs 16 residues. The ends were cut back, 0 bases at V and 4 bases at J, with 16 bases in the middle. The chain's CDR3 is CSARDEGTTRYNEQFF. CDR3 nucleotides: TGCAGTGCTAGAGATGAGGGTACGACCCGTTACAATGAGCAGTTCTTC.

This clonotype has just a few counts. The chain joins TRBV29-1 to TRBJ2-7; D is uncertain. This CDR3 spans 10 amino acids. The germline V gene encodes CDR1 SQVTM and CDR2 ANQGSEA. Deletions cut 4 bases from V and 6 bases from J, with 7 bases between. The CDR3 DNA is TGCAGCGTTGTGGGATCCGAGCAGTACTTC. Its translation is CSVVGSEQYF.

This clonotype occurred a few times. This rearrangement joins TRBV5-1 to TRBJ1-2, with 8 bases aligning to TRBD1. The J segment lost 3 bases and the V segment lost 2 bases, leaving 15 bases of the junction unmatched. The CDR3 contains 18 residues. Germline V gene lookup returns CDR1 SGHRS and CDR2 YFSETQ. The CDR3 protein is CASSFTLESGQEYYGYTF. The CDR3 DNA reads as TGCGCCAGCAGCTTCACTCTGGAGTCGGGACAGGAGTACTATGGCTACACCTTC.

This clonotype was seen a handful of times. The rearrangement links TRBV12-3 or TRBV12-4 to TRBJ1-3; no reliable D call. This CDR3 has 15 amino acids. V was cut by 0 bases and J by 2 bases, with 8 bases left in between. CDR3 DNA: TGTGCCAGCAGTTTAGCGTGGCAGGCTGGAAACACCATATATTTT. This translates into CASSLAWQAGNTIYF.